The present entry profiles one T cell receptor (beta chain) with its context. This receptor's antigen is unknown. No much larger clone is present one base from it, and per-base qualities are unavailable. TCRbeta CDR3 regions were amplified from genomic DNA using the immunoSEQ Assay, a bias-controlled multiplex PCR. On the study's bioinformatics: The number of nucleated cells in each sample was estimated by amplification of reference gene primers within the assay. To quantify the absolute abundance of each unique TCRbeta CDR3 rearrangement, sequence reads were collapsed and filtered. For each sample, productive Simpson clonality was calculated by taking the square root of Simpson's diversity index across productive rearrangements. TCRdb took this table from immuneACCESS and kept in-frame rearrangements with V and J called. Such tables lack part of the clones; where checked against another copy, unresolved V genes explain under half of the gap, and the rest is unexplained. The V and J calls and clone size come from that table; D and trimming were worked out from the DNA. In all, the sample holds 150,000 to 200,000 clones, and approximately 83% of those were seen once. The ten largest clones take up about 8.2% of the sample.

These data belong to a study of blood T cell repertoires in COVID-19 (dated by TCRdb to 2020 to 2022). Context from the whole study: Collaborator samples came from the United States, Italy and Spain and covered acute and convalescent phases of COVID-19. Where available, HLA class I and class II types were taken from metadata supplied by the sample provider and were not determined by assay-based typing. The samples were drawn from the first 160 participants of the ongoing ImmuneRACE study and from over a thousand subjects provided by 6 global collaborators. Deeply sampled blood TCRbeta repertoires from subjects exposed to, actively infected with, or recovered from COVID-19 were included in the dataset. The prospective study material was composed of cDNA or gDNA derived from T cells, B-cell-depleted T cells, or PBMCs. The repertoires were released in a freely available public database meant as a resource for research on the immune response to SARS-CoV-2. Sample metadata almost always included a de-identified subject ID, COVID-19 status, age in years and sex. General conclusions and limits of the study: How much clinical and demographic metadata was included differed by source and by participant, and the metadata was provided uncurated.

The germline V gene (reference sequence) supplies CDR1 LGHDT and CDR2 YNNKEL. The cysteine opens and the phenylalanine closes a CDR3 of 14 amino acids. This entry keeps only the CDR3 DNA: 42 bases, framed from base 1. V is pruned by 1 base and J by 6 bases, leaving 5 bases of the junction without a gene match. Whole blood was collected in K2EDTA tubes by collaborating institutions according to the institutions' own protocols. For TCRbeta analysis, collaborators shipped samples as frozen whole blood, isolated PBMCs, or DNA extracted from either of those sample types. The clonotype originates from a man in his 60s with acute or convalescent COVID-19. Sample: peripheral blood. The chain uses TRBV3-1 (or the pseudogene TRBV3-2) and TRBJ1-1, with 7 central nucleotides matching TRBD1. The DNA sequence is TGTGCCAGCAGCCAAGCTGGGACAGCCGCTGAAGCTTTCTTT. It is translated as CASSQAGTAAEAFF.